The clone carrying this TCR beta chain was seen many times. Amplification targeted TCR beta CDR3 regions from RNA transcripts. HTBI primers were the set used in a first-round RT-PCR of the TCR CDR3. TCRdb processed the multiplex PCR reads anew with MiXCR; each CDR3 protein has one entry. The table lists about 200,000 distinct CDR3 sequences, about 18% of them singletons. This entry is derived from a study of T cells in Graves' hyperthyroidism and ophthalmopathy. The origin of this receptor is a man between 40 and 49 years old with Graves' hyperthyroidism. The sample taken for sequencing was blood.

The CDR3 spells CASINMAGMNTEAFF. CDR3 coding DNA: TGTGCCAGCATCAATATGGCCGGTATGAACACTGAAGCTTTCTTT. The rearrangement uses TRBV7-2 and TRBJ1-1; no reliable D call. Germline V gene sequence: CDR1 SGHTA, CDR2 FQGNSA. Trimming cost V 7 bases and J 0 bases, with 15 bases left between them. The CDR3 contains 15 residues.